The source of this T cell receptor (beta chain) is a study of T cells in Graves' hyperthyroidism and ophthalmopathy. Broader study findings: Model-based prediction identified ophthalmopathy a median roughly six months prior to its onset.

This clonotype has at least ten counts. The antigen is not known. Diagnoses were made from clinical symptoms, serum measures (thyroxine and TRAb), thyroid ultrasound and orbital computed tomography. V lost 0 bases, J lost 5 bases, and 14 bases lay in between. The germline V gene encodes CDR1 ENHRY and CDR2 SYGVKD. The CDR3 extends over 15 amino acids. TCR beta CDR3 regions were amplified from RNA transcripts. A set of HTBI primers served as the primers for a first-round RT-PCR of the TCR CDR3. MiXCR, applied by TCRdb to the multiplex PCR reads, yields one record per CDR3 protein. The data contain roughly 800,000 distinct CDR3 sequences, approximately 40% of them singletons.

The chain couples TRBV10-3 to TRBJ2-7, with a tentative D call TRBD1 (5 bases). Input material: blood. The sequence came from a man between 18 and 35 years old with Graves' hyperthyroidism. The CDR3 DNA reads as TGTGCCATCAGTGAGTCCGTAGGGGCGATCCACGAGCAGTACTTC. It specifies CAISESVGAIHEQYF.